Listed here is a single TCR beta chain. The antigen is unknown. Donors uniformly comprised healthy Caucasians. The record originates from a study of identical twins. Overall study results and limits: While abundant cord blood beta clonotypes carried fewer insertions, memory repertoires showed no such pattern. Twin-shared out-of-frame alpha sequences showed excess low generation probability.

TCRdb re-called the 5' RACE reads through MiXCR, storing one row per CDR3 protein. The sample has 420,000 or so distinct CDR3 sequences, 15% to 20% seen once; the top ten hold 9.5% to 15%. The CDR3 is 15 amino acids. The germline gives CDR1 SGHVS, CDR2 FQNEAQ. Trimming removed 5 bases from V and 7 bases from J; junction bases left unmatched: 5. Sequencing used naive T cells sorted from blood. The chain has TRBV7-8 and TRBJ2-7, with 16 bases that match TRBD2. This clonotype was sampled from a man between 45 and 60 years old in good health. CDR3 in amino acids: CASSPGTSGGVEQYF. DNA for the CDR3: TGTGCCAGCAGCCCGGGGACTAGCGGGGGGGTTGAGCAGTACTTC.